These 10 T cell receptor beta chains share one sample of origin, sequenced in a study of T cells in Graves' hyperthyroidism and ophthalmopathy (dated by TCRdb to between 2017 and 2020). Library method: multiplex PCR. The sample was run on an Illumina HiSeq 2000. Amplification of TCR beta CDR3 regions was carried out from RNA transcripts. The TCR CDR3 was subjected to a first round of RT-PCR using the HTBI primer set and the Qiagen OneStep RT-PCR kit. TCRdb cleaned the public reads at Q25 with fastp, built clones with MiXCR and kept in-frame beta chains. Each CDR3 protein appears once, grouped with its most common genes and DNA. The sample contains around 300,000 distinct CDR3 sequences, roughly an eighth of them found a single time. Of the sample, 7.9% is held by the ten largest clones. The source material was blood. The receptors were sampled from a woman aged 40-49 years with Graves' hyperthyroidism.

The table lists this clonotype with many counts. J is TRBJ2-3 and V is TRBV15, with a weak D call TRBD1 (5 bases). Between the trimmed V and J ends, which lost 0 bases and 4 bases, there was a span of 5 bases. Germline CDR1 LNHNV, CDR2 YYDKDF (reference sequence). The CDR3 runs to 13 residues. The CDR3 sequence is CATSRDRADTQYF. CDR3 in DNA: TGTGCCACCAGCAGAGACAGGGCAGATACGCAGTATTTT. The whole variable domain, filled in from reference TRBV15 and TRBJ2-3, reads DAMVIQNPRYQVTQFGKPVTLSCSQTLNHNVMYWYQQKSSQAPKLLFHYYDKDFNNEADTPDNFQSRRPNTSFCFLDIRSPGLGDTAMYLCATSRDRADTQYFGPGTRLTVL.

CDR3 bases: TGTGCCAGCAGTTTAACCCCGCTACCAACCTATAATTCACCCCTCCACTTT. This sequence encodes CASSLTPLPTYNSPLHF. This chain connects TRBV27 to TRBJ1-6; the D is unclear. V was clipped by 2 bases and J by 2 bases, with 13 bases between them. CDR3 size: 17 residues. CDR1 is MNHEY and CDR2 is SMNVEV in the germline V gene (reference sequence).

This clonotype was found many times. The chain recombines TRBV19 with TRBJ1-1; 9 bases line up with TRBD1. The CDR3 loop spans 13 amino acids. Germline CDR1 is LNHDA and CDR2 is SQIVND (reference sequence). The V and J ends lost 3 bases and 6 bases, in that order; junction bases with no gene match: 2. The CDR3 DNA is TGTGCCAGTAGTATGACAGGGGGTTCTGAAGCTTTCTTT. Translating gives CASSMTGGSEAFF.

This clonotype was seen a few times. J is TRBJ2-1 and V is TRBV19; 8 positions match TRBD2. This CDR3 has 14 amino acids. V shed 10 bases and J 2 bases; nucleotides not matched to a gene: 7. Germline CDR1 LNHDA, CDR2 SQIVND (reference sequence). Written as DNA, the CDR3 is TGTGCCAACCAGCTCGGGGGGGCCTACAATGAGCAGTTCTTC. It translates to CANQLGGAYNEQFF.

The sample holds many counts of this clonotype. The chain links TRBV2 to TRBJ1-4; the D gene is possibly TRBD1 (5 bases). Per germline, CDR1 SNHLY and CDR2 FYNNEI. V was cut by 2 bases and J by 7 bases, with 11 bases left in between. This CDR3 comprises 14 residues. The CDR3 nucleotides read TGTGCCAGCAGTGAAAGAACAGGTCGTGAAAAACTGTTTTTT. Protein: CASSERTGREKLFF. The whole variable domain, remainder taken from reference TRBV2 and TRBJ1-4, is EPEVTQTPSHQVTQMGQEVILRCVPISNHLYFYWYRQILGQKVEFLVSFYNNEISEKSEIFDDQFSVERPDGSNFTLKIRSTKLEDSAMYFCASSERTGREKLFFGSGTQLSVL.

This clonotype was found many times. The CDR3 spells CASSEAIAVGEQFF. The CDR3 nucleotides read TGTGCCAGCAGTGAAGCGATAGCGGTGGGTGAGCAGTTCTTC. The V call is TRBV6-1, the J call TRBJ2-1; tentatively, D is TRBD2 (6 bases). Germline V CDR1 and CDR2: MNHNS, SASEGT. V was pared by 0 bases and J by 9 bases, with 12 bases between. The CDR3 runs 14 residues.

This clonotype showed up many times. CDR3 DNA: TGCAGTGCTAGTCCAACAGGGGGCGGGTATGGCTACACCTTC. Translation: CSASPTGGGYGYTF. The chain recombines TRBV20-1 with TRBJ1-2, with 9 bases aligning to TRBD1. With V trimmed by 3 bases and J by 5 bases, 7 bases remained unmatched. Germline CDR1 and CDR2: DFQATT and SNEGSKA (reference sequence). The CDR3 is 14 amino acids.

This clonotype was seen a few times. This rearrangement joins TRBV7-9 to TRBJ2-1; 14 bases agree with TRBD2. CDR1 SEHNR and CDR2 FQNEAQ come from the germline V gene (reference sequence). V lost 5 bases, J lost 9 bases, and 12 bases stayed unmatched. The CDR3 has 17 residues. Written as DNA, the CDR3 is TGTGCCAGCAGCGCCGGACTAGCGGGAGGCAAAGGTAGTGAGCAGTTCTTC. It is translated as CASSAGLAGGKGSEQFF.

At least ten counts were recorded for this clonotype. This sequence joins TRBV20-1 and TRBJ2-7; TRBD2 matches at 8 bases. This CDR3 has 13 residues. CDR1 and CDR2 (germline): DFQATT, SNEGSKA (reference sequence). The trim removed 3 bases at V and 5 bases at J, leaving 6 bases unmatched. This CDR3 reads CSASGRAWNEQYF. Written as DNA, the CDR3 is TGCAGTGCTAGCGGGAGGGCCTGGAACGAGCAGTACTTC.

The V and J genes are TRBV20-1 and TRBJ1-4; D is possibly TRBD1 (5 bases). Looked up from germline, CDR1 is DFQATT and CDR2 is SNEGSKA (reference sequence). The CDR3 loop spans 13 amino acids. Trimming removed 3 bases at V and 6 bases at J, with 11 bases between. The CDR3 is CSASVVRDEKLFF. CDR3 nucleotides: TGCAGTGCTAGTGTCGTCAGGGATGAAAAACTGTTTTTT.